The subject of this entry is one TCR beta chain. Some clones are missing from TCRdb's copy, which holds only in-frame ones; the method was immunoSEQ multiplex PCR. The sample has 150,000 or so clones, 80% to 90% seen once; the top ten hold roughly 12%. These data originate in a study of blood T cell repertoires in COVID-19. The length of the CDR3 is 14 residues. Germline assignment: CDR1 SQVTM and CDR2 ANQGSEA. The V and J ends lost 2 bases and 4 bases respectively, with 14 bases between them. The source material was peripheral blood. V is TRBV29-1 and J is TRBJ1-1, with unresolved D. This receptor was identified in a man between 18 and 35 years old with COVID-19, enrolled during active disease. CDR3 sequence: CSVEIGGRGTEAFF. CDR3 sequence (DNA): TGCAGCGTTGAAATAGGCGGCAGAGGCACTGAAGCTTTCTTT.